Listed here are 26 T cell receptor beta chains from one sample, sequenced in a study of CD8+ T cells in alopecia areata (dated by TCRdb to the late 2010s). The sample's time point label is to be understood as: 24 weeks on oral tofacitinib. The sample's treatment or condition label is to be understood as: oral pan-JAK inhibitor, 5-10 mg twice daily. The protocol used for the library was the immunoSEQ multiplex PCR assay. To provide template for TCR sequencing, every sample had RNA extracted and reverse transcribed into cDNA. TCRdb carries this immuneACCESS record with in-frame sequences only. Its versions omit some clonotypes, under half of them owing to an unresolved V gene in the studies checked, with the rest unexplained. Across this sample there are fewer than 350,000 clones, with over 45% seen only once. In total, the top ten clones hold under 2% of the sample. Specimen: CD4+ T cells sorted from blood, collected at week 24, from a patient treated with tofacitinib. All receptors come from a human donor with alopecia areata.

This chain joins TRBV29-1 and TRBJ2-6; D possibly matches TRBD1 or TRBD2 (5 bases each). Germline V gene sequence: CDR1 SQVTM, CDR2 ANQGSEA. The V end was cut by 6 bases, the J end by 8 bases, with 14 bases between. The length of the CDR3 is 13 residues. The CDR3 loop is CSVGDRSPNVLTF. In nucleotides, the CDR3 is TGCAGCGTGGGGGACCGCTCTCCCAACGTCCTGACTTTC.

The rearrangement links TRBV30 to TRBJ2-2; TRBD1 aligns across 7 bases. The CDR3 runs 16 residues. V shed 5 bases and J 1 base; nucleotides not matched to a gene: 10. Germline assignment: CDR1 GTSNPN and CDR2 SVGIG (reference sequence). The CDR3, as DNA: TGTGCCTGGGCTAGGGGGCCCCTTCTGAACACCGGGGAGCTGTTTTTT. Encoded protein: CAWARGPLLNTGELFF.

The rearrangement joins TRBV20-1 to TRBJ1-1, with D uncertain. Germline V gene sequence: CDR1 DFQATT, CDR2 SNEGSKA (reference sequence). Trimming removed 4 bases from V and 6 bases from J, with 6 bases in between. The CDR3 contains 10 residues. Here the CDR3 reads CSAKRAEAFF. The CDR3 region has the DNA TGCAGTGCTAAAAGGGCTGAAGCTTTCTTT.

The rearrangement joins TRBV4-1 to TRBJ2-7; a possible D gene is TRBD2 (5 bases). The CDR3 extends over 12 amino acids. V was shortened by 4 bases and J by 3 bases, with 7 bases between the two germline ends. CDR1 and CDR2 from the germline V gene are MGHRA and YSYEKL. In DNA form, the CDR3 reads TGCGCCAGCAGCCCTGACTACTACGAGCAGTACTTC. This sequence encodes CASSPDYYEQYF.

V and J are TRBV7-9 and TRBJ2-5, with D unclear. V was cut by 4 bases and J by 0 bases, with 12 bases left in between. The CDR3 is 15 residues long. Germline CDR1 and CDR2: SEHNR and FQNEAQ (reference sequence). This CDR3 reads CASSSQRGDQETQYF. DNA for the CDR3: TGTGCCAGCAGCTCACAGAGAGGCGACCAAGAGACCCAGTACTTC.

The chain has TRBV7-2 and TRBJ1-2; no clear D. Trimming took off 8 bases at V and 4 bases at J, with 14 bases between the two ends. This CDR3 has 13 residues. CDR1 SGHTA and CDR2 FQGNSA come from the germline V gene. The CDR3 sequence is CASGWQRTYGYTF. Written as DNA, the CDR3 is TGTGCCAGCGGGTGGCAGCGCACCTATGGCTACACCTTC.

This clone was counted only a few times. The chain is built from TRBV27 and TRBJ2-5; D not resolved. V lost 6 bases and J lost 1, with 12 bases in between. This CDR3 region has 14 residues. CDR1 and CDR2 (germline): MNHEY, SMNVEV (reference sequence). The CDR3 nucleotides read TGTGCCAGCAGGCGGCTGCAAACCCAAGAGACCCAGTACTTC. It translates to CASRRLQTQETQYF.

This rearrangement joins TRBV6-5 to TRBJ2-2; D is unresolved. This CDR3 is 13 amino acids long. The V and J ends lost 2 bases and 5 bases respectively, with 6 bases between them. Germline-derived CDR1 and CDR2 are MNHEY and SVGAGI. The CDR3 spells CASSYTPTGELFF. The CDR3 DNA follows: TGTGCCAGCAGTTACACCCCAACCGGGGAGCTGTTTTTT.

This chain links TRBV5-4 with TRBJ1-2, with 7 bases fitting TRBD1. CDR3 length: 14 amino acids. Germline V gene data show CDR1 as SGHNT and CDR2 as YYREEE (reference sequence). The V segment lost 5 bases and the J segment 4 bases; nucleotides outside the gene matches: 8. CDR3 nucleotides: TGTGCCAGCAGGCTCCCGGGACAGAGCTATGGCTACACCTTC. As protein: CASRLPGQSYGYTF.

CDR3 DNA sequence: TGTGCCTGGAGTTTCCAGAACACTGAAGCTTTCTTT. Protein: CAWSFQNTEAFF. The chain couples TRBV30 to TRBJ1-1; D is ambiguous. CDR3 length equals 12 residues. The germline CDR1 and CDR2 sequences are GTSNPN and SVGIG (reference sequence). Deletions cut 2 bases from V and 1 base from J, with 5 bases between. The full variable domain, in which reference TRBV30 and TRBJ1-1 provide the parts outside the CDR3, is SQTIHQWPATLVQPVGSPLSLECTVEGTSNPNLYWYRQAAGRGLQLLFYSVGIGQISSEVPQNLSASRPQDRQFILSSKKLLLSDSGFYLCAWSFQNTEAFFGQGTRLTVV.

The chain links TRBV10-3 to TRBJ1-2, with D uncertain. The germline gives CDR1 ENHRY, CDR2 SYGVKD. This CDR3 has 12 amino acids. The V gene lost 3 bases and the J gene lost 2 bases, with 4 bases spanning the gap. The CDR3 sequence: CAISDKNYGYTF. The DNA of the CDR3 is TGTGCCATCAGTGACAAGAACTATGGCTACACCTTC.

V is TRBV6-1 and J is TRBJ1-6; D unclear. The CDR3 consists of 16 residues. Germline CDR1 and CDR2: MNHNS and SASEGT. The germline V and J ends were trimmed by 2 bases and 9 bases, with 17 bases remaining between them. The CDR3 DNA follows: TGTGCCAGCAGTGAAAGGAGGATACTACGGAGTTCACCCCTCCACTTT. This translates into CASSERRILRSSPLHF.

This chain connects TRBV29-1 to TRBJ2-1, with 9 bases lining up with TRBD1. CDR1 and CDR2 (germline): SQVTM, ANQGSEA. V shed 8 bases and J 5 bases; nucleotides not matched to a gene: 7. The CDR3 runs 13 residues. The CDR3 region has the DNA TGCAGCACACTACAGGGGGCGGACAATGAGCAGTTCTTC. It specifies CSTLQGADNEQFF.

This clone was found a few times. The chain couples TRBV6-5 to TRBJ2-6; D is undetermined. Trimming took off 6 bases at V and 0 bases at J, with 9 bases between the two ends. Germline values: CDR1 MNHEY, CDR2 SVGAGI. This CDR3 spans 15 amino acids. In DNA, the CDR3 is TGTGCCAGCAGAACTTCTACCTCTGGGGCCAACGTCCTGACTTTC. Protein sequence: CASRTSTSGANVLTF.

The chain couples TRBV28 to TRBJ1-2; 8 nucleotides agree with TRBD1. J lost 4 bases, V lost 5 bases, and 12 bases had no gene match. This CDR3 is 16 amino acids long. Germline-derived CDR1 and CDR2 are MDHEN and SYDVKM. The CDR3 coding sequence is TGTGCCAGCAGTCCCGACGGTAGGACAGGGATCTATGGCTACACCTTC. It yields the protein CASSPDGRTGIYGYTF.

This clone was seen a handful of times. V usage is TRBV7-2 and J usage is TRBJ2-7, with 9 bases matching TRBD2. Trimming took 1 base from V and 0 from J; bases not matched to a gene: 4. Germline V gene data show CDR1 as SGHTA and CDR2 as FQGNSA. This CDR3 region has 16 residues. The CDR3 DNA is TGTGCCAGCAGCTTAGACATAGCGGGGGTCTCCTACGAGCAGTACTTC. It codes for CASSLDIAGVSYEQYF.

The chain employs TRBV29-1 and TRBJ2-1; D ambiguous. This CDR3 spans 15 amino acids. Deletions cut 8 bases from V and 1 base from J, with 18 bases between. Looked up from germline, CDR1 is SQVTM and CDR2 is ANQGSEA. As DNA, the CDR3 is TGCAGCTTCAAAGGTGCCCCCAATTCCTACAATGAGCAGTTCTTC. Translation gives CSFKGAPNSYNEQFF.

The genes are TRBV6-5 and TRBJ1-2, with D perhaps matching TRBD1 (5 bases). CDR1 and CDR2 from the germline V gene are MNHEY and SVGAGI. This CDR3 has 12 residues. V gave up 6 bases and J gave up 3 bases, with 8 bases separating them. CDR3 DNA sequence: TGTGCCAGCAGGACAGCGGACTATGGCTACACCTTC. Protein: CASRTADYGYTF.

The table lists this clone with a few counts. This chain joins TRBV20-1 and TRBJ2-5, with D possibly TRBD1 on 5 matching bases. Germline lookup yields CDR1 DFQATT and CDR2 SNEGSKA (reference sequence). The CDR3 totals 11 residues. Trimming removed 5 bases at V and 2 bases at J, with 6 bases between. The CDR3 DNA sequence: TGCAGTGCTCGACAGCAAGAGACCCAGTACTTC. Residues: CSARQQETQYF.

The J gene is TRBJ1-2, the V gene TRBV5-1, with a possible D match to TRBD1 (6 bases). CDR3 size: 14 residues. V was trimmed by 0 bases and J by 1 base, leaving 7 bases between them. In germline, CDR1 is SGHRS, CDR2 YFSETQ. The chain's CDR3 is CASSLGQVNYGYTF. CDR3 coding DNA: TGCGCCAGCAGCTTGGGACAGGTTAACTATGGCTACACCTTC.

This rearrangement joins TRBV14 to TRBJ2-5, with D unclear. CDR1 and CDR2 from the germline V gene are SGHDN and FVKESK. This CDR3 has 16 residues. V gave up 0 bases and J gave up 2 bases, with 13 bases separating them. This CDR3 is CASSQDPSGLQETQYF. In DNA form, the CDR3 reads TGTGCCAGCAGCCAAGATCCTAGTGGCTTACAAGAGACCCAGTACTTC.

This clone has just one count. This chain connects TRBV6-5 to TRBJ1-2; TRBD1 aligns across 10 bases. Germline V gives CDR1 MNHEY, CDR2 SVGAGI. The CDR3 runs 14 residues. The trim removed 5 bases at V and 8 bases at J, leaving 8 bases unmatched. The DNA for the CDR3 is TGTGCCAGCAGTCTGGGGGGGACAGGGGTCGGCTACACCTTC. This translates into CASSLGGTGVGYTF.

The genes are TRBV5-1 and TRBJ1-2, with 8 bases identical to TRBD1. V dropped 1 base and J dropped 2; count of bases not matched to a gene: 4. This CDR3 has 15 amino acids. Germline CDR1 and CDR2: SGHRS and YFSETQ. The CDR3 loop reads CASSLTGQGNYGYTF. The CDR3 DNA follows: TGCGCCAGCAGCTTGACTGGACAGGGAAACTATGGCTACACCTTC.

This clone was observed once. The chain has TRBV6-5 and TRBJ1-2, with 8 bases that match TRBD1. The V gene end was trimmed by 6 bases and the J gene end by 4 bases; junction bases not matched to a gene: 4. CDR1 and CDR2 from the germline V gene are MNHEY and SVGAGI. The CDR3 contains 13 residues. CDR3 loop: CASSKDRVYGYTF. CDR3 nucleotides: TGTGCCAGCAGCAAGGACAGGGTCTATGGCTACACCTTC.

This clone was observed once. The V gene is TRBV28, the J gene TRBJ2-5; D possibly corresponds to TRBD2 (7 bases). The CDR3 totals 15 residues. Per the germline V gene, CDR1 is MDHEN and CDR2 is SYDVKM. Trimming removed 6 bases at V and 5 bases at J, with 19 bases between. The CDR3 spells CASSRRGAIEETQYF. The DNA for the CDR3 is TGTGCCAGCAGCCGCCGGGGGGCCATCGAGGAGACCCAGTACTTC.

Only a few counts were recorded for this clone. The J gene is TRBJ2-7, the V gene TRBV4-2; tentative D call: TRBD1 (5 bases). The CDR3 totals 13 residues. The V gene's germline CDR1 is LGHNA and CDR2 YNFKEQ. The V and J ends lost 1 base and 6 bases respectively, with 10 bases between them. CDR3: CASSQGGRVEQYF. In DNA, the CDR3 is TGTGCCAGCAGCCAAGGCGGCAGGGTCGAGCAGTACTTC.